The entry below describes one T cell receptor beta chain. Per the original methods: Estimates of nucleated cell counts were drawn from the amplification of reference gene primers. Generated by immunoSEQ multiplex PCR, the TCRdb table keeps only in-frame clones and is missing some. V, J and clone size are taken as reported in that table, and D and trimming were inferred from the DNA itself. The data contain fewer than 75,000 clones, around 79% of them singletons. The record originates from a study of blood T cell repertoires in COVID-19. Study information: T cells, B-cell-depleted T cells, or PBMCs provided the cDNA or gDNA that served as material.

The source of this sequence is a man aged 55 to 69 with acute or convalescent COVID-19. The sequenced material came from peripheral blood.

In DNA form, the CDR3 reads TGCGCCAGCAGTCCGGGACAGGGATGGGACGATGAGCAGTTCTTC. Protein: CASSPGQGWDDEQFF. The rearrangement uses TRBV5-1 and TRBJ2-1, with 9 bases that match TRBD1. Germline loops: CDR1 SGHRS, CDR2 YFSETQ. Germline trimming cut 5 bases from V and 8 bases from J; bases unmatched to any gene: 11. CDR3 length: 15 amino acids. Full variable domain (remainder filled in from reference TRBV5-1 and TRBJ2-1): KAGVTQTPRYLIKTRGQQVTLSCSPISGHRSVSWYQQTPGQGLQFLFEYFSETQRNKGNFPGRFSGRQFSNSRSEMNVSTLELGDSALYLCASSPGQGWDDEQFFGPGTRLTVL.